One sample yielded the 19 T cell receptor beta chains listed below, sequenced in a study of blood T cells in healthy people across ages. It was with a sample-barcoded 5' primer and a J-beta primer mix that a second PCR of about 6 to 12 cycles was run. MiXCR, run by TCRdb on the 5' RACE reads, gives a single entry per CDR3 protein. The repertoire includes 1.8 million or so distinct CDR3 sequences, about 39% of them detected once, and approximately 22% sits in the top ten. Source material: blood. The source is a human donor in good health.

This clonotype has only a few counts. The V and J genes are TRBV25-1 and TRBJ2-7; D gene uncertain. The germline gives CDR1 MGHDK, CDR2 SYGVNS. V shed 2 bases and J shed 0 bases, with 8 bases lying between them. The CDR3 is 14 amino acids. In DNA, the CDR3 is TGTGCCAGCAGTGAACGTGGAATCTCCTACGAGCAGTACTTC. It encodes CASSERGISYEQYF.

This clonotype was counted a few times. V and J are TRBV5-6 and TRBJ2-5, with a weak D call TRBD2 (7 bases). The CDR3 runs to 16 residues. V dropped 1 base and J dropped 1 base, with 14 bases sitting between them. The germline V gene has CDR1 SGHDT and CDR2 YYEEEE. The CDR3 sequence: CASSLYHGGLQETQYF. CDR3 sequence (DNA): TGTGCCAGCAGCTTGTACCACGGGGGGCTCCAAGAGACCCAGTACTTC.

The V call is TRBV7-2, the J call TRBJ2-1; D possibly matches TRBD1 or TRBD2 (5 bases each). The germline V gene encodes CDR1 SGHTA and CDR2 FQGNSA. The CDR3 is made up of 14 amino acids. V gave up 1 base and J gave up 13 bases, with 17 bases separating them. The CDR3 protein is CASSLEVRRETQFF. CDR3 nucleotide sequence: TGTGCCAGCAGCTTAGAAGTCCGCAGGGAGACCCAGTTCTTC.

On this clonotype: This likely came from a read error, as a far larger clone is one base away. V gene TRBV2 combines with J gene TRBJ2-1; the match to TRBD1 covers 7 bases. V shed 6 bases and J 9 bases; nucleotides not matched to a gene: 8. The length of the CDR3 is 13 residues. Germline V CDR1 and CDR2: SNHLY, FYNNEI. CDR3 sequence (DNA): TGTGCCAGCAGCTTGACAGGGTATATTGAGCAGTTCTTC. It translates to CASSLTGYIEQFF.

The table lists this clonotype with a few counts. The chain has TRBV4-3 and TRBJ2-1; TRBD2 matches at 7 bases. J gave up 3 bases and V 0 bases, and 2 bases lay outside the gene matches. CDR1 is LGHNA, CDR2 YSLEER, per germline. The CDR3 loop spans 15 amino acids. In DNA, the CDR3 is TGCGCCAGCAGCCAAGAGCCTAGCGGCTACAATGAGCAGTTCTTC. This gives the protein CASSQEPSGYNEQFF.

There are a few counts of this clonotype. The rearrangement links TRBV20-1 to TRBJ1-3; 9 bases are a match to TRBD1. After removal of 3 bases from V and 5 bases from J, the junction contained 11 bases not matched to a gene. The CDR3 length is 16 residues. Per the germline V gene, CDR1 is DFQATT and CDR2 is SNEGSKA (reference sequence). The CDR3 loop is CSASSQHRGQRNTIYF. DNA of the CDR3: TGCAGTGCTAGTAGCCAACACAGGGGGCAAAGAAACACCATATATTTT.

Comment on this clonotype: A read error may account for a junction end that differs from germline. This sequence joins TRBV7-9 and TRBJ2-7, with 9 bases that match TRBD1. The CDR3 contains 14 residues. Germline-derived CDR1 and CDR2 are SEHNR and FQNEAQ (reference sequence). CDR3 nucleotides: TGTGCCGGCAGCGAGGGACAGGGAAGCTACGAGCAGTACTTC. This encodes CAGSEGQGSYEQYF.

The chain couples TRBV9 to TRBJ1-2; possibly TRBD1 for D (6 bases). The V end was cut by 2 bases, the J end by 6 bases, with 11 bases between. Germline assignment: CDR1 SGDLS and CDR2 YYNGEE. The CDR3 consists of 13 residues. The CDR3 bases are TGTGCCAGCAGCGTGAACAGGGCTGATGGCTACACCTTC. This codes for CASSVNRADGYTF.

This clonotype came up many times. The CDR3 spells CASRRTGGAYEQYF. Written as DNA, the CDR3 is TGTGCCAGCAGGCGTACAGGGGGCGCCTACGAGCAGTACTTC. The chain joins TRBV7-2 to TRBJ2-7; 9 bases are shared with TRBD1. From germline, CDR1 is SGHTA and CDR2 FQGNSA. The CDR3 sequence is 14 residues long. The V segment lost 6 bases and the J segment 2 bases; nucleotides outside the gene matches: 5.

The rearrangement uses TRBV20-1 and TRBJ2-3, with 14 bases that match TRBD2. With V trimmed by 6 bases and J by 6 bases, 8 bases remained unmatched. The germline V gene encodes CDR1 DFQATT and CDR2 SNEGSKA (reference sequence). CDR3 length: 15 residues. CDR3 sequence reads: CSAAPGLAGVDTQYF. The CDR3 nucleotides read TGCAGTGCGGCCCCGGGACTAGCGGGGGTTGATACGCAGTATTTT.

This clonotype was seen more than once but under ten times. This chain uses TRBV6-5 with TRBJ1-2; no definite D call. The germline gives CDR1 MNHEY, CDR2 SVGAGI. CDR3 length equals 13 residues. V was cut by 6 bases and J by 6 bases, with 14 bases left in between. CDR3 in amino acids: CASSSPEEHGYTF. CDR3 in DNA: TGTGCCAGCAGCTCCCCCGAGGAGCATGGCTACACCTTC.

As concerns this clonotype: Being one base from a much bigger clone, this may be a read error. V and J are TRBV7-3 and TRBJ2-1, with 10 positions matching TRBD2. Germline lookup yields CDR1 SGHTA and CDR2 FQGTGA. The CDR3 loop spans 15 amino acids. CDR3 protein: CASSAASGGSNKQFF. The CDR3 bases are TGTGCCAGCAGCGCGGCTAGCGGGGGTTCCAATAAGCAGTTCTTC.

In its sample, this clonotype was seen a few times. The rearrangement uses TRBV28 and TRBJ1-4; maybe TRBD1 (6 bases). CDR3 size: 14 residues. Deletions cut 2 bases from V and 6 bases from J, with 10 bases between. The germline CDR1 and CDR2 sequences are MDHEN and SYDVKM. CDR3 sequence: CASSLPGGDEKLFF. CDR3 DNA sequence: TGTGCCAGCAGTTTACCCGGGGGCGATGAAAAACTGTTTTTT.

A few counts support this clonotype. The rearrangement joins TRBV9 to TRBJ2-3; 7 bases agree with TRBD1. Germline CDR1 and CDR2: SGDLS and YYNGEE. The CDR3 runs to 14 residues. V lost 4 bases and J lost 4; bases outside the gene matches: 6. CDR3 in DNA: TGTGCCAGCAGCCCCGGGACAGTAGCAGATACGCAGTATTTT. This translates into CASSPGTVADTQYF.

A few counts support this clonotype. This rearrangement joins TRBV4-2 to TRBJ2-2; TRBD2 might be the D (6 bases). Germline values: CDR1 LGHNA, CDR2 YNFKEQ. This CDR3 region has 15 residues. Trimming stripped 4 bases from V and 1 base from J, with 10 bases between. CDR3 protein: CASSRGLLNTGELFF. The CDR3 DNA is TGTGCCAGCAGCCGCGGACTACTGAACACCGGGGAGCTGTTTTTT.

In this sample, this clonotype turned up a few times. The CDR3 reads CASRPGLAGMEQYF. DNA for the CDR3: TGTGCCAGCAGACCGGGACTAGCTGGGATGGAGCAGTACTTC. The chain employs TRBV6-2 or TRBV6-3 and TRBJ2-7; TRBD2 matches 9 bases. J gave up 7 bases and V 6 bases, and 10 bases lay outside the gene matches. This CDR3 has 14 residues. CDR1 MNHEY and CDR2 SVGEGT come from the germline V gene.

CDR3 protein: CASSYLSGSQPQHF. The CDR3 bases are TGTGCCAGCAGTTACTTGTCAGGCAGTCAGCCCCAGCATTTT. The rearrangement joins TRBV6-6 to TRBJ1-5; no clear D. CDR1 is MNHNY, CDR2 SVGAGI, per germline (reference sequence). This CDR3 has 14 residues. Trimming shortened V by 1 base and J by 6 bases, and 10 bases separated the two germline ends.

This clonotype has a handful of counts. V and J are TRBV12-3 or TRBV12-4 and TRBJ2-1; D is undetermined. The germline V and J ends were trimmed by 3 bases and 12 bases, with 18 bases remaining between them. There are 14 residues in the CDR3. CDR3 bases: TGTGCCAGCAGTTTTGGTCGGCCGCCTCACCGGCAGTTCTTC. Protein product: CASSFGRPPHRQFF.

This chain links TRBV7-2 with TRBJ1-5, with D hard to call. The CDR3 extends over 16 amino acids. Germline CDR1 is SGHTA and CDR2 is FQGNSA. V shed 5 bases and J shed 0 bases, with 14 bases lying between them. The CDR3 coding sequence is TGTGCCAGCAGCCTGACCGGACGGAATAGCAATCAGCCCCAGCATTTT. It specifies CASSLTGRNSNQPQHF.